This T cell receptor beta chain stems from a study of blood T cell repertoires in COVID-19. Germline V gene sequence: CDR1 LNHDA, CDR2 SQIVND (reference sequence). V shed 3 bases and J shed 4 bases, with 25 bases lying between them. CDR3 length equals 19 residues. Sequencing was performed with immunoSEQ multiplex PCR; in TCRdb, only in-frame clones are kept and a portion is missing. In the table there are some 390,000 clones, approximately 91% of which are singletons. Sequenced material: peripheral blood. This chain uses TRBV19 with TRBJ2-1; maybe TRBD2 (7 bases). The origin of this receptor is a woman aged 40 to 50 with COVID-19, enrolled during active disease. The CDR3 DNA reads TGTGCCAGTAGTATGGGGGGGGCAGGGCCAGGCCGAAAGTACAATGAGCAGTTCTTC. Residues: CASSMGGAGPGRKYNEQFF. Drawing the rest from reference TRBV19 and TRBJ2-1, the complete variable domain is DGGITQSPKYLFRKEGQNVTLSCEQNLNHDAMYWYRQDPGQGLRLIYYSQIVNDFQKGDIAEGYSVSREKKESFPLTVTSAQKNPTAFYLCASSMGGAGPGRKYNEQFFGPGTRLTVL.